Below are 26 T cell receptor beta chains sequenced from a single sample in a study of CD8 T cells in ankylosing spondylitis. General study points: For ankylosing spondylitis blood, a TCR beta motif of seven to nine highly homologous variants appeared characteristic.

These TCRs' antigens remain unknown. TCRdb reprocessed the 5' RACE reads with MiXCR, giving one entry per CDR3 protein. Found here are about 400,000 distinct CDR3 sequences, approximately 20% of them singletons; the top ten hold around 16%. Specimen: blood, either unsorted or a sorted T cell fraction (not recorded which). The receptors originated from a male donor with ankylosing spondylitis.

The CDR3 DNA follows: TGTGCCAGCAGCCCCCGGGAGGGGTATGGCTACACCTTC. Protein product: CASSPREGYGYTF. The gene calls are TRBV9 and TRBJ1-2, with D tentatively TRBD1 (5 bases). Germline-derived CDR1 and CDR2 are SGDLS and YYNGEE. V was shortened by 4 bases and J by 5 bases, with 12 bases between the two germline ends. The CDR3 runs 13 residues.

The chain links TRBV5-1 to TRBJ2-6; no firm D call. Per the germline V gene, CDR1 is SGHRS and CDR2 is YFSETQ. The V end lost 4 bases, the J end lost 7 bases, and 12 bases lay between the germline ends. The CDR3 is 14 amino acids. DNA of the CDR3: TGCGCCAGCAGCATGGACGGCGTTGCCAACGTCCTGACTTTC. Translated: CASSMDGVANVLTF.

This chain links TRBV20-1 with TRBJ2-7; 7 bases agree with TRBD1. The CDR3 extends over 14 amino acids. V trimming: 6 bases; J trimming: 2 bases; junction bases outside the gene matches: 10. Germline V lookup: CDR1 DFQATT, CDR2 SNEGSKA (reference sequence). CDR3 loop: CSAHTGDSTYEQYF. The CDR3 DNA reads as TGCAGTGCCCACACCGGGGACAGCACCTACGAGCAGTACTTC.

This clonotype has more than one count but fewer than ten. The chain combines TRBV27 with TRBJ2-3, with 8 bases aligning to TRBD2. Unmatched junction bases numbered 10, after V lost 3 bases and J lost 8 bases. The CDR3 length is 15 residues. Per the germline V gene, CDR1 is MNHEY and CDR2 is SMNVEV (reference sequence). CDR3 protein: CASSFWTSHDGTQYF. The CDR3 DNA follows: TGTGCCAGCAGTTTTTGGACTAGCCACGACGGTACGCAGTATTTT.

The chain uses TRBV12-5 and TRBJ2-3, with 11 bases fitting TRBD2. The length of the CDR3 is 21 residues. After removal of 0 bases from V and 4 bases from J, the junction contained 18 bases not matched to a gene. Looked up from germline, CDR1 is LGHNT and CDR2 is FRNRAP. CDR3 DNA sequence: TGTGCTAGTGGTTTGGTACGTGGTAGCGGGAGGGATTCCCGCACCGCAGATACGCAGTATTTT. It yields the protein CASGLVRGSGRDSRTADTQYF.

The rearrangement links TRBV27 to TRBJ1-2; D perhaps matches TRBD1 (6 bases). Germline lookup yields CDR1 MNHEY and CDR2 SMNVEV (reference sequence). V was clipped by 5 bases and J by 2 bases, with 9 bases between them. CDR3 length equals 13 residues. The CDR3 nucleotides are TGTGCCAGCAGTGCCACAGGGAACTATGGCTACACCTTC. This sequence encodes CASSATGNYGYTF.

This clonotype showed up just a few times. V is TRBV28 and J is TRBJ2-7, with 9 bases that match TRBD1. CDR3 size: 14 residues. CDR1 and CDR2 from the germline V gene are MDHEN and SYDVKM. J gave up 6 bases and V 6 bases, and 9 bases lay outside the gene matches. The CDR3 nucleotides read TGTGCCAGCAGACCCCCAAACAGGGGGCGCGAGCAGTACTTC. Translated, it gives CASRPPNRGREQYF.

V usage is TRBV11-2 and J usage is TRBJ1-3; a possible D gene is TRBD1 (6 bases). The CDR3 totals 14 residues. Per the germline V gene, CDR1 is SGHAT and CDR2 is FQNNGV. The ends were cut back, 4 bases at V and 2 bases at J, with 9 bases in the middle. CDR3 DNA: TGTGCCAGCAGCTCCACAGGGACTGGAAACACCATATATTTT. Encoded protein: CASSSTGTGNTIYF.

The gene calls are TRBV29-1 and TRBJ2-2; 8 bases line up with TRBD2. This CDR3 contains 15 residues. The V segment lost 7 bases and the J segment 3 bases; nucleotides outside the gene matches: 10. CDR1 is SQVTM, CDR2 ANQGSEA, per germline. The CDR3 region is CSATSGRGDTGELFF. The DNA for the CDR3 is TGCAGCGCTACTTCGGGGCGGGGGGACACCGGGGAGCTGTTTTTT.

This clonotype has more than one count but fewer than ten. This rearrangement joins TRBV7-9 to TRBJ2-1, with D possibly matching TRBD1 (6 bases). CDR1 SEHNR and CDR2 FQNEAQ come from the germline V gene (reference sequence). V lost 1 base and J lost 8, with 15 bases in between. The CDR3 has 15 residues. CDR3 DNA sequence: TGTGCCAGCAGCTTAGACGGCAGGGGAATCGATGAGCAGTTCTTC. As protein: CASSLDGRGIDEQFF.

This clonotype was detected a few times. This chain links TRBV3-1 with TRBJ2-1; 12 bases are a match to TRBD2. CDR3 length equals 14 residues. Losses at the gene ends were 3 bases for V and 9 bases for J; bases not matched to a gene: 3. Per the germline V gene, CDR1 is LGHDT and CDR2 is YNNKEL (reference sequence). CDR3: CASSQTSGSGEQFF. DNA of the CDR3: TGTGCCAGCAGCCAGACTAGCGGGAGCGGTGAGCAGTTCTTC.

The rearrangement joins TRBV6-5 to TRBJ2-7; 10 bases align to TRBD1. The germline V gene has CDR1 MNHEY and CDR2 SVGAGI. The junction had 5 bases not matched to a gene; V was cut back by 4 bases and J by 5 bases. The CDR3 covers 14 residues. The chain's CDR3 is CASSLGQGSDEQYF. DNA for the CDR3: TGTGCCAGCAGTTTGGGACAGGGGTCCGACGAGCAGTACTTC.

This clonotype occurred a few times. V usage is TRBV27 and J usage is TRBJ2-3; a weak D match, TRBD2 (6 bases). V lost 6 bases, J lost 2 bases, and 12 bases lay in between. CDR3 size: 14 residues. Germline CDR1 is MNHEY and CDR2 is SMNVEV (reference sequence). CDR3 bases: TGTGCCAGCAGATTGGGGGGTAACACAGATACGCAGTATTTT. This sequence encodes CASRLGGNTDTQYF.

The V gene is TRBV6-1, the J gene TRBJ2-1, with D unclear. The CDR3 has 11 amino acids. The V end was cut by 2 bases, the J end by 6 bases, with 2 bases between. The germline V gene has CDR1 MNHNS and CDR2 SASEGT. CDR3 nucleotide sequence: TGTGCCAGCAGTGAACCCAATGAGCAGTTCTTC. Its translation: CASSEPNEQFF.

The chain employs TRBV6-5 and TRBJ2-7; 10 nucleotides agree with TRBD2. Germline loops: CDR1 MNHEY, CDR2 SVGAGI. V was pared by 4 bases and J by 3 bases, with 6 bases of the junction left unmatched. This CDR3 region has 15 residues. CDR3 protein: CASSSQAGGLYEQYF. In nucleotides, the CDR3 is TGTGCCAGCAGTTCCCAAGCGGGAGGGCTCTACGAGCAGTACTTC.

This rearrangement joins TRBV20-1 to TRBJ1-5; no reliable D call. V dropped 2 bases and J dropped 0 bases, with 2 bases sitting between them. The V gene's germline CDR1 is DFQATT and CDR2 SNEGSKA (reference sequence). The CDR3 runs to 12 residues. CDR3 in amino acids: CSARLSNQPQHF. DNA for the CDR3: TGCAGTGCTAGACTTAGCAATCAGCCCCAGCATTTT.

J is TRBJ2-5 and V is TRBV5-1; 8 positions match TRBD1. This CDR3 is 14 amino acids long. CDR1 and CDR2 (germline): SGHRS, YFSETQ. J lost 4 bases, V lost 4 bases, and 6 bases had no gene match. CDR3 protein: CASSKNRGTETQYF. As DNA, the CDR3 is TGCGCCAGCAGCAAAAACAGGGGGACAGAGACCCAGTACTTC.

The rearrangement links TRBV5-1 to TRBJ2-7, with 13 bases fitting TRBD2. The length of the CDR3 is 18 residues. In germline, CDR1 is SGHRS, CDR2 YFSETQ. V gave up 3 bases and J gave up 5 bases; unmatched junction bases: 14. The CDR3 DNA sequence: TGCGCCAGCAGCTCACAACCACCGGGACTAGCGGGACTTGACGAGCAGTACTTC. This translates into CASSSQPPGLAGLDEQYF. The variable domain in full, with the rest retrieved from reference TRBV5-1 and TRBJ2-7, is KAGVTQTPRYLIKTRGQQVTLSCSPISGHRSVSWYQQTPGQGLQFLFEYFSETQRNKGNFPGRFSGRQFSNSRSEMNVSTLELGDSALYLCASSSQPPGLAGLDEQYFGPGTRLTVT.

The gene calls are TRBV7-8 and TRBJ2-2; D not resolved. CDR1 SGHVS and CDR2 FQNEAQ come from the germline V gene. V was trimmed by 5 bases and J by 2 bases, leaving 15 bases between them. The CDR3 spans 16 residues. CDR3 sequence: CASSHPASLNTGELFF. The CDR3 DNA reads TGTGCCAGCAGCCACCCGGCCAGCCTTAACACCGGGGAGCTGTTTTTT.

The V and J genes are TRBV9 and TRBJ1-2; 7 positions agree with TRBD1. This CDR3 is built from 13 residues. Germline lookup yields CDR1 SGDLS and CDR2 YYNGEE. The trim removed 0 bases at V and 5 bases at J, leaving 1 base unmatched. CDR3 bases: TGTGCCAGCAGCGTAGGACAGGGATATGGCTACACCTTC. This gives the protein CASSVGQGYGYTF. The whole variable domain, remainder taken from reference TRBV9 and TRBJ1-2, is DSGVTQTPKHLITATGQRVTLRCSPRSGDLSVYWYQQSLDQGLQFLIQYYNGEERAKGNILERFSAQQFPDLHSELNLSSLELGDSALYFCASSVGQGYGYTFGSGTRLTVV.

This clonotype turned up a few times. This CDR3 is CSASYLSVPSSSPLHF. Written as DNA, the CDR3 is TGCAGTGCTAGCTACTTGAGCGTCCCCTCGAGCTCACCCCTCCACTTT. The rearrangement links TRBV20-1 to TRBJ1-6; no firm D call. There are 16 residues in the CDR3. Germline values: CDR1 DFQATT, CDR2 SNEGSKA (reference sequence). Trimming took off 3 bases at V and 10 bases at J, with 22 bases between the two ends.

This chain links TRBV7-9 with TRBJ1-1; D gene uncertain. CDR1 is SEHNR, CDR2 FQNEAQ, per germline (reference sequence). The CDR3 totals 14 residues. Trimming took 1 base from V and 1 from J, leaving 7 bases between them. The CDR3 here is CASSLVVANTEAFF. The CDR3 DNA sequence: TGTGCCAGCAGCTTAGTAGTGGCGAACACTGAAGCTTTCTTT. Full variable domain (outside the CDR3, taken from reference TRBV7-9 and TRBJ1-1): DTGVSQNPRHKITKRGQNVTFRCDPISEHNRLYWYRQTLGQGPEFLTYFQNEAQLEKSRLLSDRFSAERPKGSFSTLEIQRTEQGDSAMYLCASSLVVANTEAFFGQGTRLTVV.

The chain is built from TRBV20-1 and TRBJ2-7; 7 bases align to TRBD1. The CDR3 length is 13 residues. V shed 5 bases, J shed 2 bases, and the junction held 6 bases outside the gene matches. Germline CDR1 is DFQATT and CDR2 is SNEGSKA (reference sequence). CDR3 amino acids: CSAQGDSPYEQYF. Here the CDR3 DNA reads TGCAGTGCTCAAGGGGACAGTCCCTACGAGCAGTACTTC.

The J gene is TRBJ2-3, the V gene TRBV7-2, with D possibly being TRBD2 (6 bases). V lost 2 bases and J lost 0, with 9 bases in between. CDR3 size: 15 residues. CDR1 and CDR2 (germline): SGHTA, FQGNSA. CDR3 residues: CASSLRAGSTDTQYF. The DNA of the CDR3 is TGTGCCAGCAGCTTAAGGGCGGGGAGCACAGATACGCAGTATTTT.

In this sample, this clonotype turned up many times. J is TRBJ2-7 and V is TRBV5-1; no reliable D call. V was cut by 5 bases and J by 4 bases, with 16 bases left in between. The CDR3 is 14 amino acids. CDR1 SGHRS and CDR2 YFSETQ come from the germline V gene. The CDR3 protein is CASSQTVTFYEQYF. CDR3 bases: TGCGCCAGCAGTCAGACGGTAACCTTTTACGAGCAGTACTTC.

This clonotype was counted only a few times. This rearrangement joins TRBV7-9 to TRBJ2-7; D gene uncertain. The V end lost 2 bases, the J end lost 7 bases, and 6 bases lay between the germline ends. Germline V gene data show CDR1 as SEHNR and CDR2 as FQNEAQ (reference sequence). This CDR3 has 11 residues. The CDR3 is CASSLTAEQYF. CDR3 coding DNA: TGTGCCAGCAGCTTAACCGCTGAGCAGTACTTC. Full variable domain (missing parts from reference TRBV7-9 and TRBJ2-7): DTGVSQNPRHKITKRGQNVTFRCDPISEHNRLYWYRQTLGQGPEFLTYFQNEAQLEKSRLLSDRFSAERPKGSFSTLEIQRTEQGDSAMYLCASSLTAEQYFGPGTRLTVT.